One and the same sample provided the 11 T cell receptor beta chains below, sequenced in a study of PD-L1 blockade in urothelial cancer. Using immunoSEQ multiplex PCR, the repertoire was profiled, and TCRdb retains in-frame clones only, with some absent. The sample consists of roughly 40,000 clones, over 65% of them appearing once. The specimen comprised PBMCs, sampled around atezolizumab (anti-PD-L1) treatment. The source is a man between 65 and 85 years old with urothelial cancer.

This clone was seen just once. The chain carries TRBV4-3 and TRBJ1-5, with 9 positions matching TRBD1. The CDR3 covers 14 residues. Germline values: CDR1 LGHNA, CDR2 YSLEER. The V gene end was trimmed by 4 bases and the J gene end by 5 bases; junction bases not matched to a gene: 3. The CDR3 loop is CASSRDRGYQPQHF. Written as DNA, the CDR3 is TGCGCCAGCAGCCGTGACAGGGGGTATCAGCCCCAGCATTTT.

To note about this clone: This sample also contains other DNA sequences that code for the same CDR3. The V gene is TRBV5-6, the J gene TRBJ2-1; 10 nucleotides line up with TRBD1. The CDR3 length is 14 residues. CDR1 SGHDT and CDR2 YYEEEE come from the germline V gene. Trimming removed 4 bases from V and 5 bases from J; junction bases left unmatched: 3. CDR3 in amino acids: CASSPGTGDNEQFF. In nucleotides, the CDR3 is TGTGCCAGCAGCCCCGGGACAGGGGACAATGAGCAGTTCTTC.

This chain uses TRBV4-2 with TRBJ2-3; 7 positions match TRBD2. Unmatched junction bases numbered 15, after V lost 7 bases and J lost 5 bases. Per germline, CDR1 LGHNA and CDR2 YNFKEQ. This CDR3 comprises 16 residues. The CDR3 loop reads CASTLPGGSEKDTQYF. The CDR3 coding sequence is TGTGCCAGCACCCTCCCAGGCGGGAGCGAGAAAGATACGCAGTATTTT.

The V and J genes are TRBV9 and TRBJ2-1, with 8 bases matching TRBD2. V was clipped by 4 bases and J by 4 bases; unmatched bases: 1. Germline CDR1 and CDR2: SGDLS and YYNGEE. The CDR3 sequence is 13 residues long. CDR3 sequence: CASSREGYNEQFF. The CDR3 DNA is TGTGCCAGCAGCCGGGAGGGGTACAATGAGCAGTTCTTC.

The rearrangement links TRBV11-2 to TRBJ2-1; no clear D gene. This CDR3 has 15 amino acids. In germline, CDR1 is SGHAT, CDR2 FQNNGV. Trimming stripped 6 bases from V and 0 bases from J, with 12 bases between. CDR3 sequence (DNA): TGTGCCAGCAGGAGAGACTCCGGCTCCTACAATGAGCAGTTCTTC. Translation: CASRRDSGSYNEQFF.

This clone was seen only once. V gene TRBV7-2 combines with J gene TRBJ2-7, with TRBD2 identical over 10 bases. The germline V gene has CDR1 SGHTA and CDR2 FQGNSA. The ends lost 4 bases at V and 4 bases at J; junction bases unmatched: 7. There are 15 residues in the CDR3. This chain's CDR3 is CASSSIAGGFYEQYF. The CDR3 region has the DNA TGTGCCAGCAGCTCTATAGCGGGAGGTTTTTACGAGCAGTACTTC.

J is TRBJ1-2 and V is TRBV14; 8 bases match TRBD1. V was pared by 3 bases and J by 4 bases, with 4 bases of the junction left unmatched. The germline gives CDR1 SGHDN, CDR2 FVKESK. This CDR3 region has 14 residues. This chain's CDR3 is CASSHRQGPYGYTF. DNA for the CDR3: TGTGCCAGCAGCCATAGACAGGGGCCCTATGGCTACACCTTC.

The rearrangement uses TRBV18 and TRBJ2-1, with D possibly being TRBD2 (6 bases). The CDR3 runs 15 residues. V was trimmed by 5 bases and J by 6 bases, leaving 17 bases between them. CDR1 is KGHSH and CDR2 is LQKENI in the germline V gene. This chain's CDR3 is CASSWRGAEGNEQFF. CDR3 coding DNA: TGTGCCAGCTCATGGCGCGGGGCGGAAGGCAATGAGCAGTTCTTC.

The chain couples TRBV27 to TRBJ2-7, with a weak D call TRBD2 (5 bases). Germline-derived CDR1 and CDR2 are MNHEY and SMNVEV (reference sequence). The CDR3 totals 16 residues. The V and J ends lost 0 bases and 0 bases respectively, with 12 bases between them. The CDR3: CASSLSGPGVSYEQYF. The CDR3 coding sequence is TGTGCCAGCAGTTTATCGGGCCCCGGGGTCTCCTACGAGCAGTACTTC.

This chain links TRBV28 with TRBJ1-2; the D gene is possibly TRBD1 (6 bases). The CDR3 is made up of 13 amino acids. Germline-derived CDR1 and CDR2 are MDHEN and SYDVKM. Trimming removed 5 bases from V and 4 bases from J, with 11 bases in between. The DNA of the CDR3 is TGTGCCAGCAGTCTACAGGGTAGCTATGGCTACACCTTC. Its translation: CASSLQGSYGYTF.

The chain employs TRBV10-2 and TRBJ2-5; 8 nucleotides match TRBD1. Losses at the gene ends were 2 bases for V and 4 bases for J; bases not matched to a gene: 9. Germline V gene sequence: CDR1 WSHSY, CDR2 SAAADI. The CDR3 loop spans 16 amino acids. The CDR3 nucleotides are TGCGCCAGCAGTGAGCCGTTAGACAGGGGCAGAGAGACCCAGTACTTC. Its translation: CASSEPLDRGRETQYF.